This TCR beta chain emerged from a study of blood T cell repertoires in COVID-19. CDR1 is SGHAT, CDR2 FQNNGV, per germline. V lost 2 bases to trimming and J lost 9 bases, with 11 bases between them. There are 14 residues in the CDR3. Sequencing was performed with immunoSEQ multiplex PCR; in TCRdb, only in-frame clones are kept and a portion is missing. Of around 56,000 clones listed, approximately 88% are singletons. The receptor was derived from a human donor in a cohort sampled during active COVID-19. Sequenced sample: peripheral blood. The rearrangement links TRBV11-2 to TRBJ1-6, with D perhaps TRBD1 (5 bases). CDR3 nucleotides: TGTGCCAGCAGCTTAAGGGGTGAGAGTTCACCCCTCCACTTT. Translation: CASSLRGESSPLHF. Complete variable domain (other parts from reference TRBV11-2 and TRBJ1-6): EAGVAQSPRYKIIEKRQSVAFWCNPISGHATLYWYQQILGQGPKLLIQFQNNGVVDDSQLPKDRFSAERLKGVDSTLKIQPAKLEDSAVYLCASSLRGESSPLHFGNGTRLTVT.